Included here is one T cell receptor (beta chain) sequence, with context. The data belong to a study of T cell changes during pregnancy in multiple sclerosis. The V and J ends lost 4 bases and 4 bases respectively, with 11 bases between them. The CDR3 spans 14 residues. Germline V lookup: CDR1 SGHNT, CDR2 YENEEA. Method: immunoSEQ multiplex PCR; TCRdb's copy keeps in-frame clones and lacks some. This table has roughly 40,000 clones, 92% appearing once. The clonotype comes from a female donor with multiple sclerosis, enrolled in a pregnancy study. The rearrangement uses TRBV11-3 and TRBJ2-1, with D possibly matching TRBD2 (6 bases). The sample here was CD8+ T cells from peripheral blood mononuclear cells, taken in the first trimester of pregnancy. The CDR3 DNA reads TGTGCCAGCAGCTACGCGGGACGGTACAATGAGCAGTTCTTC. Its protein is CASSYAGRYNEQFF.